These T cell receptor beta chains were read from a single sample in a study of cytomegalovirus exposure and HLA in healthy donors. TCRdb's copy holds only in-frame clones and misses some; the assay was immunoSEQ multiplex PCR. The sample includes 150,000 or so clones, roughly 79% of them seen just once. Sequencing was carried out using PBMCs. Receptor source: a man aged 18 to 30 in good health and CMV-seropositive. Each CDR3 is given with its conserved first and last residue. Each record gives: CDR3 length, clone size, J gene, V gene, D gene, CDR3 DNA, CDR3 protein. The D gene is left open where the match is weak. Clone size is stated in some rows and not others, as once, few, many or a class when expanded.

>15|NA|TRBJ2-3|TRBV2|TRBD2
TGTGCCAGCAGTGGGACTAGCGGGACCACAGATACGCAGTATTTT
CASSGTSGTTDTQYF
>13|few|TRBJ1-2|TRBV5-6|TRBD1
TGTGCCAGCAGCCCCGGGACAGCCTATGGCTACACCTTC
CASSPGTAYGYTF
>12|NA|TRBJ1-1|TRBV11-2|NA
TGTGCCAGCACCCAGCGGGGGTCTGAAGCTTTCTTT
CASTQRGSEAFF
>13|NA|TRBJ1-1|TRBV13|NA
TGTGCCAGCAGCCTCCGGGGAACCACTGAAGCTTTCTTT
CASSLRGTTEAFF
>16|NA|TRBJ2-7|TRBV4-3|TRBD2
TGCGCCAGCAGCCCCGACCCGACTAGCGGCTACGACGAGCAGTACTTC
CASSPDPTSGYDEQYF
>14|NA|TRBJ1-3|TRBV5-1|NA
TGCGCCAGCAGCACAGACGGCTCTGGAAACACCATATATTTT
CASSTDGSGNTIYF
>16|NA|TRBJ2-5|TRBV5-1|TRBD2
TGCGCCAGCAGCTTGCGTGGGGGGGATATTCAAGAGACCCAGTACTTC
CASSLRGGDIQETQYF
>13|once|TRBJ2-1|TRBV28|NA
TGTGCCAGCAGTTGGACTACCCACAATGAGCAGTTCTTC
CASSWTTHNEQFF
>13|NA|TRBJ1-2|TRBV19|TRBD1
TGTGCTAGTGAGGACAGGGAGAAGTATGGCTACACCTTC
CASEDREKYGYTF
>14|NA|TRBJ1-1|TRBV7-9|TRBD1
TGTGCCAGCAGATATGACAGGGGGAACACTGAAGCTTTCTTT
CASRYDRGNTEAFF
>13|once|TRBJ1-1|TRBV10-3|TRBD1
TGTGCCATCAGTGAAATACAGGGGACTGAAGCTTTCTTT
CAISEIQGTEAFF
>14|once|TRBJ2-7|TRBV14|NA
TGTGCCAGCAGCCTGGACAGCAGCTCCTACGAGCAGTACTTC
CASSLDSSSYEQYF
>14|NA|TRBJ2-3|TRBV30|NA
TGTGCCTGGAGTACGAGCGGGAGCACAGATACGCAGTATTTT
CAWSTSGSTDTQYF
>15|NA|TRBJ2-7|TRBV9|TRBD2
TGTGCCAGCAGCGTAGCTAGCGGGACTATGAACGAGCAGTACTTC
CASSVASGTMNEQYF
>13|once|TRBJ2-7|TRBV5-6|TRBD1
TGTGCCAGCAGCCCCACGACAGGGCCCGAGCAGTACTTC
CASSPTTGPEQYF
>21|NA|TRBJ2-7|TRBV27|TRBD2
TGTGCCAGCAGACCCCGAAGGAGGAGGGGACTAGCGGCAAACGCCTCCTACGAGCAGTACTTC
CASRPRRRRGLAANASYEQYF
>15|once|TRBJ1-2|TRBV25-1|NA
TGTGCCAGCAGTGCCCTTTCATTGGGGGCGCACGGCTACACCTTC
CASSALSLGAHGYTF
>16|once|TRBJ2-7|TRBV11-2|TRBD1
TGTGCCAGCAGCTTAGGGTGGACAGGGGGCAGGTACGAGCAGTACTTC
CASSLGWTGGRYEQYF
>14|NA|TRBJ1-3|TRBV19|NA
TGTGCCAGTAATAGGGGATCGTCTGGAAACACCATATATTTT
CASNRGSSGNTIYF
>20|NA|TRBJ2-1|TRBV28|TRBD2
TGTGCCAGCAGTCCGCGGGCCGGGACTAGCGGCCGTAGCTCCTACAATGAGCAGTTCTTC
CASSPRAGTSGRSSYNEQFF
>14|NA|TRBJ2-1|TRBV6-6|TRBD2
TGTGCCAGCAGTTCTAGCGGGATAGGAGGTGAGCAGTTCTTC
CASSSSGIGGEQFF
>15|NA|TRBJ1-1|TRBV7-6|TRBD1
TGTGCCAGCAGCTTTCAAGACAGGGGAGGGACTGAAGCTTTCTTT
CASSFQDRGGTEAFF
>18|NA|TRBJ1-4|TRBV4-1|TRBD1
TGCGCCAGCAGCACTAGACAGGGGGCGCGGGGCTTTAATGAAAAACTGTTTTTT
CASSTRQGARGFNEKLFF
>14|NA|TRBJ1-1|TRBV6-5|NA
TGTGCCAGCAGGGTGGACAAGAGTGTGGGAGGGGCTTTCTTT
CASRVDKSVGGAFF
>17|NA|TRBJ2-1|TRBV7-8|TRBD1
TGTGCCAGCAGCTTATTAGGGGGCCTCCGTACTTACAATGAGCAGTTCTTC
CASSLLGGLRTYNEQFF
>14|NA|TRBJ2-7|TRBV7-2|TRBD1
TGTGCCAGCAGCTTGGGGACAGGTATCAACGAGCAGTACTTC
CASSLGTGINEQYF
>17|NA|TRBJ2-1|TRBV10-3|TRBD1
TGTGCCATCAGTGAGCCTGACCTAGGACAGGGGGCGAGTGAGCAGTTCTTC
CAISEPDLGQGASEQFF
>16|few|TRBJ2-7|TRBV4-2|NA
TGTGCCAGCAGCCCTAGGCACGAGTATAAGTCCTACGAGCAGTACTTC
CASSPRHEYKSYEQYF
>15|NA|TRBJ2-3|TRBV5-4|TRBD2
TGTGCCACCACTATAGCCGGACTAGCGGGAGGCACGCAGTATTTT
CATTIAGLAGGTQYF
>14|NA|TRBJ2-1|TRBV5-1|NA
TGCGCCAGCAGCCGACTAGTGGGGGGTGATGAGCAGTTCTTC
CASSRLVGGDEQFF
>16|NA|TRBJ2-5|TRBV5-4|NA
TGTGCCAGCAGCCCCCGGGGTGGGGGGAAACAAGAGACCCAGTACTTC
CASSPRGGGKQETQYF
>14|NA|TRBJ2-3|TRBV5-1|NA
TGCGCCAGCAGCTTTCCCCCGAGCACAGATACGCAGTATTTT
CASSFPPSTDTQYF
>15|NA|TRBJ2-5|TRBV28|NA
TGTGCCAGCAGTTCCCCGGTGGGTGCAGGAGAGACCCAGTACTTC
CASSSPVGAGETQYF
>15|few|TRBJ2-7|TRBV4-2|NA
TGTGCCAGCAGCCAAGATAGGGGGGGGTCCTACGAGCAGTACTTC
CASSQDRGGSYEQYF
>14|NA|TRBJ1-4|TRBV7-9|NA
TGTGCCAGCAGCTGGCTGCCGTCGGGGGAAAAACTGTTTTTT
CASSWLPSGEKLFF
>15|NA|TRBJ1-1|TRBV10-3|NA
TGTGCCATCAGTGAGTACGGGGGGGCGCGCACTGAAGCTTTCTTT
CAISEYGGARTEAFF
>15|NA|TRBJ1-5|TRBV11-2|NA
TGTGCCAGCAGCTTAGGTGGGGCGTCACATCAGCCCCAGCATTTT
CASSLGGASHQPQHF
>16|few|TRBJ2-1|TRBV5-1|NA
TGCGCCAGCAGCTTGGCCAGGGTGACGGGTCCCAATGAGCAGTTCTTC
CASSLARVTGPNEQFF
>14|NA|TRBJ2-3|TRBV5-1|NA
TGCGCCAGCAGCTTGGTGCAGGGCACAGATACGCAGTATTTT
CASSLVQGTDTQYF
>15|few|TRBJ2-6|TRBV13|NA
TGTGCCAGCAGCTTCCGCCCGGTGGGGGCCAACGTCCTGACTTTC
CASSFRPVGANVLTF
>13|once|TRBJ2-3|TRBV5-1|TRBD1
TGCGCCAGCAGCTTGGGACAGGGCGATACGCAGTATTTT
CASSLGQGDTQYF
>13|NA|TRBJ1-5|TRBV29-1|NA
TGCAGCGTTGAAGCAGGGGCCAATCAGCCCCAGCATTTT
CSVEAGANQPQHF
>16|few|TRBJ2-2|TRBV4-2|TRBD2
TGTGCCAGCAGCGCTCGGGAGGGCTTGGACACCGGGGAGCTGTTTTTT
CASSAREGLDTGELFF
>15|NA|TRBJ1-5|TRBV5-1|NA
TGCGCCAGCAGCTGGGGGGGGGAGAGCAATCAGCCCCAGCATTTT
CASSWGGESNQPQHF
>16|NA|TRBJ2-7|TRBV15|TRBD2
TGTGCCACCAGCAGACAAGCTAGCGGGAGATCTTACGAGCAGTACTTC
CATSRQASGRSYEQYF
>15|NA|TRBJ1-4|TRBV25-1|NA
TGTGCCAGCAGTGACCTCGGGAGTAGGAGTGAAAAACTGTTTTTT
CASSDLGSRSEKLFF
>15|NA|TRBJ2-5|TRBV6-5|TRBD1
TGTGCCAGCAGTGCGTCGAGGACAGGGGTGGAGACCCAGTACTTC
CASSASRTGVETQYF
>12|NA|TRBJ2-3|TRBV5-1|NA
TGCGCCAGCAGCCCGGCAGGAGATACGCAGTATTTT
CASSPAGDTQYF
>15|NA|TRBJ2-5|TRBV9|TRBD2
TGTGCCAGCAGCCTTGGGGGGGGGTTCCAAGAGACCCAGTACTTC
CASSLGGGFQETQYF
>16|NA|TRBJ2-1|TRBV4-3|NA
TGCGCCAGCAGCCAAGATAGGAGGAGCTCCTACAATGAGCAGTTCTTC
CASSQDRRSSYNEQFF
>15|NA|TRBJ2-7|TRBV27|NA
TGTGCCAGCAGCTTGATGGGGGGCGGGAGCTACGAGCAGTACTTC
CASSLMGGGSYEQYF
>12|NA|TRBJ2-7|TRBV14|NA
TGTGCCAGCAGCCCCGGGAGTCCCGAGCAGTACTTC
CASSPGSPEQYF
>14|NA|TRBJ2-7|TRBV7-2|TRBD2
TGTGCCAGCAGCTTAACGAGCGGGGGGACCGAGCAGTACTTC
CASSLTSGGTEQYF